These 18 T cell receptor beta chains came from one sample sequenced in a study of blood T cell repertoires in COVID-19 (dated by TCRdb to 2018 to 2021). Library method: the immunoSEQ multiplex PCR assay. This immuneACCESS table, as held by TCRdb, lists in-frame sequences with V and J called but not all clones. Of the missing ones, under half trace to an unresolved V gene in checked studies; the others have no known cause. Present in this sample are around 300,000 clones, about 89% of which were seen just once. The ten largest clonotypes hold less than 3% of the sample. Sequenced: PBMCs or T cells enriched from blood (not recorded which). Receptors were obtained from a woman aged 18-35 years who had recovered from COVID-19.

The chain couples TRBV5-5 to TRBJ2-1, with D perhaps TRBD2 (6 bases). The germline CDR1 and CDR2 sequences are SGHKS and YYEKEE (reference sequence). CDR3 length equals 13 residues. With 2 bases removed from V and 4 bases from J, the gap between germline ends came to 7 bases. CDR3 coding DNA: TGTGCCAGCAGCTTAGGGACTTACAATGAGCAGTTCTTC. This sequence encodes CASSLGTYNEQFF.

V and J are TRBV27 and TRBJ2-7, with TRBD2 matching over 9 bases. Germline values: CDR1 MNHEY, CDR2 SMNVEV (reference sequence). Germline trimming cut 3 bases from V and 6 bases from J; bases unmatched to any gene: 24. The CDR3 covers 20 residues. CDR3: CASSFLRLAVLSGGGREQYF. In DNA form, the CDR3 reads TGTGCCAGCAGTTTTCTCAGACTAGCGGTCCTCTCTGGCGGGGGGCGCGAGCAGTACTTC.

J is TRBJ2-5 and V is TRBV23-1; TRBD1 matches 8 bases. TRBV23-1 is flagged as an ORF with uncertain function. The V segment lost 0 bases and the J segment 3 bases; nucleotides outside the gene matches: 6. The CDR3 is made up of 16 amino acids. CDR3 loop: CASSQSRTGFKETQYF. CDR3 nucleotide sequence: TGCGCCAGCAGTCAATCTAGGACAGGGTTCAAAGAGACCCAGTACTTC.

V and J are TRBV6-5 and TRBJ2-7, with D possibly TRBD1 on 6 matching bases. From germline, CDR1 is MNHEY and CDR2 SVGAGI. The V end lost 7 bases, the J end lost 3 bases, and 10 bases lay between the germline ends. The CDR3 has 12 amino acids. The CDR3: CASTSTGYEQYF. CDR3 nucleotide sequence: TGTGCCAGCACCTCGACAGGCTACGAGCAGTACTTC.

This clone was counted only a few times. The chain combines TRBV7-9 with TRBJ1-2, with unresolved D. This CDR3 contains 15 residues. V lost 3 bases to trimming and J lost 1 base, with 12 bases between them. Germline loops: CDR1 SEHNR, CDR2 FQNEAQ (reference sequence). CDR3: CASSFVGLHNYGYTF. The DNA of the CDR3 is TGTGCCAGCAGCTTTGTGGGCTTGCATAACTATGGCTACACCTTC.

This chain links TRBV19 with TRBJ2-1; 9 bases align to TRBD2. V gave up 10 bases and J gave up 5 bases; unmatched junction bases: 6. Germline lookup yields CDR1 LNHDA and CDR2 SQIVND (reference sequence). CDR3 length: 13 amino acids. DNA for the CDR3: TGTGCCACTAAGCGGGGGGTAGACAATGAGCAGTTCTTC. Translating it yields CATKRGVDNEQFF.

This chain joins TRBV7-7 and TRBJ2-2; 8 bases match TRBD2. In germline, CDR1 is SSHAT, CDR2 FNYEAQ (reference sequence). The CDR3 length is 15 residues. Germline trimming cut 2 bases from V and 4 bases from J; bases unmatched to any gene: 3. The CDR3 loop reads CASSLLAGFTGELFF. The CDR3 coding sequence is TGTGCCAGCAGCTTATTAGCGGGGTTCACCGGGGAGCTGTTTTTT.

The gene calls are TRBV28 and TRBJ1-5; tentative D call: TRBD1 (5 bases). CDR1 is MDHEN, CDR2 SYDVKM, per germline. CDR3 length: 15 amino acids. V was trimmed by 5 bases and J by 4 bases, leaving 15 bases between them. The CDR3 DNA reads as TGTGCCAGCAGTGAAGCAGGGCGACGGAATCAGCCCCAGCATTTT. It encodes CASSEAGRRNQPQHF.

This clone occurred once. This sequence joins TRBV5-5 and TRBJ2-2; TRBD1 might be the D (6 bases). The ends were cut back, 4 bases at V and 5 bases at J, with 12 bases in the middle. This CDR3 region has 14 residues. Germline V CDR1 and CDR2: SGHKS, YYEKEE (reference sequence). DNA of the CDR3: TGTGCCAGCAGCCAGACAGGATATACCGGGGAGCTGTTTTTT. Protein: CASSQTGYTGELFF.

The chain links TRBV5-1 to TRBJ1-2, with D unclear. V was pared by 0 bases and J by 6 bases, with 12 bases between. Germline V gene lookup returns CDR1 SGHRS and CDR2 YFSETQ. CDR3 length equals 14 residues. The CDR3 loop reads CASSLVRGGHGYTF. CDR3 bases: TGCGCCAGCAGCTTGGTTCGGGGAGGTCATGGCTACACCTTC. Full variable domain (remainder filled in from reference TRBV5-1 and TRBJ1-2): KAGVTQTPRYLIKTRGQQVTLSCSPISGHRSVSWYQQTPGQGLQFLFEYFSETQRNKGNFPGRFSGRQFSNSRSEMNVSTLELGDSALYLCASSLVRGGHGYTFGSGTRLTVV.

This clone was seen only once. This CDR3 reads CASRQAANTGELFF. The CDR3 DNA is TGTGCCAGTAGGCAAGCTGCGAACACCGGGGAGCTGTTTTTT. This chain joins TRBV19 and TRBJ2-2; no definite D call. Trimming left V 6 bases short and J 0 bases short, with 8 bases between. The CDR3 covers 14 residues. Per the germline V gene, CDR1 is LNHDA and CDR2 is SQIVND (reference sequence).

The chain uses TRBV7-9 and TRBJ2-5; D unresolved. The CDR3 sequence is 11 residues long. The ends were cut back, 5 bases at V and 11 bases at J, with 12 bases in the middle. CDR1 is SEHNR, CDR2 FQNEAQ, per germline (reference sequence). Here the CDR3 DNA reads TGTGCCAGCAGCCCCCGAACAGAGCAGTACTTC. Translating it yields CASSPRTEQYF.

V usage is TRBV11-2 and J usage is TRBJ1-1; D perhaps matches TRBD1 (6 bases). V lost 5 bases to trimming and J lost 0 bases, with 16 bases between them. The CDR3 contains 16 residues. From germline, CDR1 is SGHAT and CDR2 FQNNGV. CDR3 loop: CASSPRDTEMNTEAFF. DNA of the CDR3: TGTGCCAGCAGCCCACGGGACACCGAAATGAACACTGAAGCTTTCTTT.

This clone was found once. The V gene is TRBV7-4, the J gene TRBJ1-1; no firm D call. From germline, CDR1 is SGHVT and CDR2 SQSDAQ. V lost 4 bases, J lost 1 base, and 13 bases lay in between. This CDR3 comprises 15 residues. As DNA, the CDR3 is TGTGCCAGCAGCTCCCACGGTTCCGCGAACACTGAAGCTTTCTTT. Its protein is CASSSHGSANTEAFF. Full variable domain (outside the CDR3, taken from reference TRBV7-4 and TRBJ1-1): GAGVSQSPRYKVAKRGRDVALRCDSISGHVTLYWYRQTLGQGSEVLTYSQSDAQRDKSGRPSGRFSAERPERSVSTLKIQRTEQGDSAVYLCASSSHGSANTEAFFGQGTRLTVV.

The chain combines TRBV2 with TRBJ2-7; possibly TRBD1 for D (6 bases). The CDR3 length is 14 residues. In germline, CDR1 is SNHLY, CDR2 FYNNEI. With 6 bases removed from V and 0 bases from J, the gap between germline ends came to 12 bases. The CDR3 DNA follows: TGTGCCAGCAGGAGGACAGAAGTCTCCTACGAGCAGTACTTC. Translation: CASRRTEVSYEQYF.

This clone was found once. The rearrangement joins TRBV15 to TRBJ1-2; D might be TRBD1 (6 bases). This CDR3 region has 16 residues. The V end was cut by 5 bases, the J end by 5 bases, with 21 bases between. Looked up from germline, CDR1 is LNHNV and CDR2 is YYDKDF (reference sequence). The chain's CDR3 is CATSQLKVGTGYGYTF. The CDR3 nucleotides read TGTGCCACCAGCCAACTAAAAGTCGGAACAGGGTATGGCTACACCTTC. Full variable domain (rest looked up from reference TRBV15 and TRBJ1-2): DAMVIQNPRYQVTQFGKPVTLSCSQTLNHNVMYWYQQKSSQAPKLLFHYYDKDFNNEADTPDNFQSRRPNTSFCFLDIRSPGLGDTAMYLCATSQLKVGTGYGYTFGSGTRLTVV.

A remark on this clone: The identical CDR3 is also encoded by other nucleotide sequences in the sample. The chain recombines TRBV28 with TRBJ1-5; a weak D match, TRBD1 (5 bases). Germline V gene sequence: CDR1 MDHEN, CDR2 SYDVKM. V dropped 4 bases and J dropped 2 bases, with 12 bases sitting between them. The CDR3 consists of 15 residues. The CDR3 DNA reads as TGTGCCAGCAGTTCTGGGACGGGAGGCAATCAGCCCCAGCATTTT. This sequence encodes CASSSGTGGNQPQHF.

The chain uses TRBV24-1 and TRBJ2-5; a weak D match, TRBD2 (6 bases). The CDR3 loop spans 16 amino acids. The ends were cut back, 4 bases at V and 5 bases at J, with 19 bases in the middle. The V gene's germline CDR1 is KGHDR and CDR2 SFDVKD. CDR3 DNA sequence: TGTGCCACCAGTGAAAGATCATTCTGGAGCGGGGAGACCCAGTACTTC. Translation gives CATSERSFWSGETQYF.